This T cell receptor beta chain derives from a study of control samples from healthy donors and cancer patients. Sequencing used immunoSEQ multiplex PCR; TCRdb keeps in-frame clones, though not all of them. The sample includes roughly 100,000 clones, roughly nine tenths of them seen just once. The J segment lost 7 bases and the V segment lost 6 bases, leaving 12 bases of the junction unmatched. Per the germline V gene, CDR1 is SQVTM and CDR2 is ANQGSEA. CDR3 length: 14 amino acids. The sample taken for sequencing was blood. The clonotype comes from a woman younger than 35 in good health. The V gene is TRBV29-1, the J gene TRBJ2-7; 10 bases match TRBD1. This CDR3 is CSVDGTGVRREQYF. CDR3 in DNA: TGCAGCGTGGACGGGACAGGGGTTCGTAGGGAGCAGTACTTC.